The next 16 T cell receptor beta chains were all read from a single sample in a study of shared clonotypes between healthy human individuals. Assay used: immunoSEQ multiplex PCR; TCRdb lists only in-frame clones, some missing. The sample holds approximately 1.5 million clones; 98% are singletons and the top ten take around 0.45%. Specimen: naive CD4+ T cells sorted from blood. Subset of the sample: CD45RA+ positively selected. The receptors stem from a man younger than 45 in good health.

The CDR3 sequence is CASRYRDSRYEQYF. DNA for the CDR3: TGTGCCAGCAGGTACCGGGACTCCCGCTACGAGCAGTACTTC. This chain connects TRBV6-5 to TRBJ2-7; D is perhaps TRBD2 (6 bases). Germline assignment: CDR1 MNHEY and CDR2 SVGAGI. Deletions cut 6 bases from V and 3 bases from J, with 15 bases between. The CDR3 has 14 amino acids.

The table lists this clone with a count of one. The gene calls are TRBV7-6 and TRBJ2-7; unclear D gene. From germline, CDR1 is SGHVS and CDR2 FNYEAQ. This CDR3 is 15 amino acids long. The V end was cut by 5 bases, the J end by 3 bases, with 17 bases between. CDR3 amino acids: CASSQVAENRYEQYF. CDR3 sequence (DNA): TGTGCCAGCAGCCAGGTGGCGGAGAACCGCTACGAGCAGTACTTC.

The chain uses TRBV19 and TRBJ1-2; D is ambiguous. This CDR3 comprises 12 residues. V shed 7 bases and J shed 5 bases, with 11 bases lying between them. Germline V gives CDR1 LNHDA, CDR2 SQIVND (reference sequence). DNA of the CDR3: TGTGCCAGTAACCGGGTAGGGTATGGCTACACCTTC. Its protein is CASNRVGYGYTF.

In its sample, this clone was seen once. The chain is built from TRBV4-2 and TRBJ2-3; 9 bases match TRBD2. CDR1 is LGHNA, CDR2 YNFKEQ, per germline. V trimming: 4 bases; J trimming: 0 bases; junction bases outside the gene matches: 11. The CDR3 runs 18 residues. The CDR3 protein is CASSPNLSGRTSTDTQYF. CDR3 bases: TGTGCCAGCAGCCCGAATCTCAGCGGGAGGACCAGCACAGATACGCAGTATTTT.

Details on this clone: A much bigger clone sits one base away, suggesting this may be a read error. At the DNA level, this CDR3 is encoded by other sequences in the same sample as well. The chain has TRBV5-1 and TRBJ2-5; D not resolved. Deletions cut 3 bases from V and 0 bases from J, with 3 bases between. There are 12 residues in the CDR3. Looked up from germline, CDR1 is SGHRS and CDR2 is YFSETQ. The CDR3 DNA is TGCGCCAGCAGCTGGGACCAAGAGACCCAGTACTTC. Translation gives CASSWDQETQYF.

This chain connects TRBV18 to TRBJ2-7, with no clear D. This CDR3 contains 15 residues. Germline V gene lookup returns CDR1 KGHSH and CDR2 LQKENI. V was pared by 0 bases and J by 1 base, with 10 bases between. This chain's CDR3 is CASSPPARSSYEQYF. CDR3 DNA: TGTGCCAGCTCACCACCTGCAAGGTCTTCCTACGAGCAGTACTTC.

The V and J genes are TRBV29-1 and TRBJ2-7; TRBD2 agrees at 10 bases. Germline lookup yields CDR1 SQVTM and CDR2 ANQGSEA. The length of the CDR3 is 14 residues. Unmatched junction bases numbered 2, after V lost 1 base and J lost 2 bases. CDR3 nucleotides: TGCAGCGTTGAAGGAGCGGGAGGGCCCTACGAGCAGTACTTC. Translating it yields CSVEGAGGPYEQYF.

On this clone itself: Other DNA variants within this sample encode the same CDR3. The V and J genes are TRBV2 and TRBJ1-5; unclear D gene. The CDR3 runs to 13 residues. The V gene's germline CDR1 is SNHLY and CDR2 FYNNEI. The V end was cut by 6 bases, the J end by 1 base, with 7 bases between. This CDR3 reads CASRPGSNQPQHF. DNA for the CDR3: TGTGCCAGCAGGCCGGGCAGCAATCAGCCCCAGCATTTT.

The chain joins TRBV4-1 to TRBJ2-7; D gene ambiguous. The V and J ends lost 0 bases and 1 base respectively, with 10 bases between them. The germline V gene encodes CDR1 MGHRA and CDR2 YSYEKL. This CDR3 region has 15 residues. CDR3 sequence (DNA): TGCGCCAGCAGCCAAGAACGGAATTCTTCCTACGAGCAGTACTTC. As protein: CASSQERNSSYEQYF.

The rearrangement links TRBV9 to TRBJ2-1; no definite D call. Germline CDR1 and CDR2: SGDLS and YYNGEE. V was clipped by 0 bases and J by 4 bases, with 14 bases between them. This CDR3 spans 16 amino acids. CDR3 region: CASSVGVWAEYNEQFF. CDR3 bases: TGTGCCAGCAGCGTAGGGGTTTGGGCGGAGTACAATGAGCAGTTCTTC. The variable domain in full, with the rest retrieved from reference TRBV9 and TRBJ2-1, is DSGVTQTPKHLITATGQRVTLRCSPRSGDLSVYWYQQSLDQGLQFLIQYYNGEERAKGNILERFSAQQFPDLHSELNLSSLELGDSALYFCASSVGVWAEYNEQFFGPGTRLTVL.

The chain has TRBV5-1 and TRBJ2-1; D not resolved. This CDR3 has 16 residues. In germline, CDR1 is SGHRS, CDR2 YFSETQ. V was trimmed by 4 bases and J by 0 bases, leaving 14 bases between them. The CDR3 loop reads CASSLTSMSSYNEQFF. The DNA for the CDR3 is TGCGCCAGCAGCCTGACCTCCATGAGCTCCTACAATGAGCAGTTCTTC.

To note about this clone: A read error may produce the germline difference seen at one junction end. The chain couples TRBV5-1 to TRBJ2-2, with D possibly TRBD1 on 6 matching bases. CDR1 and CDR2 (germline): SGHRS, YFSETQ. This CDR3 has 17 amino acids. CDR3 bases: TGCGCCAGCAGGTTGGGGTTTGGGACAACGAACACCGGGGAGCTGTTTTTT. Translating it yields CASRLGFGTTNTGELFF.

The chain employs TRBV6-5 and TRBJ2-3; D is perhaps TRBD1 (6 bases). Trimming removed 2 bases from V and 1 base from J, with 10 bases in between. Germline CDR1 MNHEY, CDR2 SVGAGI. The CDR3 is 15 amino acids. CDR3 amino acids: CASSYEGHRTDTQYF. The CDR3 nucleotides are TGTGCCAGCAGTTACGAGGGACACCGCACAGATACGCAGTATTTT.

A word on this clone: Distinct nucleotide sequences in the sample also encode this CDR3. The chain employs TRBV18 and TRBJ1-3, with TRBD1 identical over 7 bases. The CDR3 loop spans 15 amino acids. The V and J ends lost 2 bases and 3 bases, in that order; junction bases with no gene match: 4. The germline gives CDR1 KGHSH, CDR2 LQKENI. As DNA, the CDR3 is TGTGCCAGCTCACCAAAGGGGGCGAGTGGAAACACCATATATTTT. Its translation: CASSPKGASGNTIYF. Drawing the rest from reference TRBV18 and TRBJ1-3, the complete variable domain is NAGVMQNPRHLVRRRGQEARLRCSPMKGHSHVYWYRQLPEEGLKFMVYLQKENIIDESGMPKERFSAEFPKEGPSILRIQQVVRGDSAAYFCASSPKGASGNTIYFGEGSWLTVV.

This chain links TRBV7-3 with TRBJ1-3, with D tentatively TRBD1 (5 bases). The V gene's germline CDR1 is SGHTA and CDR2 FQGTGA. This CDR3 is built from 16 residues. V shed 5 bases and J shed 2 bases, with 16 bases lying between them. DNA for the CDR3: TGTGCCAGCAGCCTGGGGGACGGTCGAGCTGGAAACACCATATATTTT. Its protein product is CASSLGDGRAGNTIYF.

Worth noting for this clone: This CDR3 is also generated by other DNA sequences in the sample. The J gene is TRBJ1-5, the V gene TRBV7-2; D not resolved. V shed 1 base and J shed 4 bases, with 5 bases lying between them. The CDR3 totals 13 residues. CDR1 SGHTA and CDR2 FQGNSA come from the germline V gene. The CDR3 here is CASSLVGNQPQHF. The DNA for the CDR3 is TGTGCCAGCAGCTTAGTGGGAAATCAGCCCCAGCATTTT.